This T cell receptor (beta chain) was found in a study of blood T cell repertoires in COVID-19. Study-wide background: T cells, B-cell-depleted T cells, or PBMCs provided the cDNA or gDNA that served as material.

TCRdb's table, derived via immunoSEQ multiplex PCR, lists solely in-frame clones and lacks some. The table records under 250,000 clones, about 88% of them present only once. Germline CDR1 is SNHLY and CDR2 is FYNNEI. The CDR3 extends over 15 amino acids. Trimming removed 1 base from V and 6 bases from J, with 15 bases in between. This receptor was taken from a woman aged 65 to 85 with active or convalescent COVID-19. The chain uses TRBV2 and TRBJ1-1, with TRBD1 as a possible D gene (6 bases). The sequenced sample consisted of peripheral blood. The CDR3: CASSEGGQGWAEAFF. The CDR3 bases are TGTGCCAGCAGTGAAGGAGGGCAGGGGTGGGCTGAAGCTTTCTTT.